This TCR beta chain stems from a study of CD8 T cells in ankylosing spondylitis. Study-wide results and caveats: Disease-linked clones, CD8+, were relatively rare in peripheral blood. Typical of ankylosing spondylitis blood, it appeared, was a TCR beta motif of roughly eight highly homologous variants.

Trimming took off 4 bases at V and 5 bases at J, with 14 bases between the two ends. Per germline, CDR1 SGHAT and CDR2 FQDESV (reference sequence). CDR3 size: 14 residues. This clonotype was detected ten times or more. Its cognate antigen is unknown. Each CDR3 protein is one row after TCRdb ran MiXCR on the 5' RACE reads. The sample includes around 770,000 distinct CDR3 sequences, approximately 12% of them seen just once. This receptor was taken from a male donor with ankylosing spondylitis. Sequences were obtained from blood, either unsorted or a sorted T cell fraction (not recorded which). The chain uses TRBV11-1 and TRBJ1-1; D is possibly TRBD1 (6 bases). CDR3 protein: CASSSFRGGTEAFF. The CDR3 DNA reads as TGTGCCAGCAGCTCTTTCAGGGGCGGGACTGAAGCTTTCTTT.